This T cell receptor (beta chain) was retrieved from a study of pediatric ulcerative colitis. Findings and limits, study-wide: A couple of patients' blood samples yielded substantially fewer templates. Total lymphocyte DNA, not sorted subsets, was the template. Clonal expansions reduced rectal repertoire diversity in acute severe colitis.

In this sample, this clone turned up a few times. The antigen remains undetermined. The assay was run at survey level. Produced via immunoSEQ multiplex PCR; TCRdb's table is partial and in-frame only. The repertoire includes 45,000 to 75,000 clones, 87% of them detected once, and approximately 1.5% sits in the top ten. The specimen sequenced was blood. This TCR was sampled from a boy younger than 18 who was a control in a study of pediatric ulcerative colitis.

The CDR3 DNA reads TGTGCCAGCAGCCTGGGACAGGACTACGAGCAGTACTTC. This translates into CASSLGQDYEQYF. This chain uses TRBV5-4 with TRBJ2-7, with 8 bases matching TRBD1. The CDR3 consists of 13 residues. Trimming at V came to 4 bases and at J to 3 bases, leaving 3 bases not matched to a gene. Germline assignment: CDR1 SGHNT and CDR2 YYREEE (reference sequence).